The rows below give T cell receptor beta chains drawn from one sample of a study of T cells in pancreatic ductal adenocarcinoma. Sequenced by immunoSEQ multiplex PCR; TCRdb stores in-frame clones only, minus some. This sample has about 11,000 clones; roughly 85% occur once, and the top ten carry around 19%. The sequencing sample was made of PBMCs. These receptors were obtained from a human donor with pancreatic ductal adenocarcinoma. Both conserved end residues are part of each CDR3. D genes are given only for firm matches. Clone size appears in some rows only: once, few, many, or a class for an expanded clone.

D: -; V: TRBV6-1; J: TRBJ2-1; size: -; CDR3: CASSALRLGLNNEQFF; DNA: TGTGCCAGCAGTGCTCTCCGGCTGGGACTTAACAATGAGCAGTTCTTC
D: TRBD2; V: TRBV10-2; J: TRBJ2-5; size: -; CDR3: CASSGGGLLETQYF; DNA: TGCGCCAGCAGTGGGGGGGGACTTCTGGAGACCCAGTACTTC
D: -; V: TRBV6-5; J: TRBJ1-5; size: few; CDR3: CASSYSLDRPQPQHF; DNA: TGTGCCAGCAGTTACTCTCTTGACAGGCCTCAGCCCCAGCATTTT
D: TRBD1; V: TRBV5-5; J: TRBJ2-1; size: -; CDR3: CASSLGIGRGLNEQFF; DNA: TGTGCCAGCAGCTTGGGTATCGGCAGGGGGTTGAATGAGCAGTTCTTC
D: -; V: TRBV7-2; J: TRBJ1-3; size: -; CDR3: CASSAGISGNTIYF; DNA: TGTGCCAGCAGCGCAGGTATCTCTGGAAACACCATATATTTT
D: TRBD2; V: TRBV9; J: TRBJ2-3; size: -; CDR3: CWIYWFASGPIRQYF; DNA: TGCTGGATATATTGGTTCGCTAGCGGGCCTATAAGGCAGTATTTT
D: TRBD2; V: TRBV7-8; J: TRBJ2-1; size: -; CDR3: CASSPGGAGGPSEQFF; DNA: TGTGCCAGCAGCCCCGGCGGGGCGGGAGGGCCATCTGAGCAGTTCTTC
D: TRBD1; V: TRBV18; J: TRBJ1-5; size: -; CDR3: CASSPTGPEPQHF; DNA: TGTGCCAGCTCCCCGACAGGGCCGGAGCCCCAGCATTTT
D: TRBD1; V: TRBV7-2; J: TRBJ2-1; size: -; CDR3: CASSDGTGSYNEQFF; DNA: TGTGCCAGCAGCGACGGGACAGGGTCCTACAATGAGCAGTTCTTC
D: -; V: TRBV6-6; J: TRBJ1-2; size: hyperexpanded; CDR3: CASSYQGANYGYTF; DNA: TGTGCCAGCAGTTATCAGGGAGCTAACTATGGCTACACCTTC
D: -; V: TRBV5-1; J: TRBJ1-1; size: -; CDR3: CASHRGQNTEAFF; DNA: TGCGCCAGCCACCGCGGACAGAACACTGAAGCTTTCTTT
D: -; V: TRBV6-1; J: TRBJ2-3; size: once; CDR3: CASSSVPGVADTQYF; DNA: TGTGCCAGCAGTTCGGTTCCGGGGGTAGCAGATACGCAGTATTTT
D: TRBD1; V: TRBV19; J: TRBJ1-5; size: -; CDR3: CASSDRGNQPQHF; DNA: TGTGCCAGTTCTGACAGGGGCAATCAGCCCCAGCATTTT
D: -; V: TRBV28; J: TRBJ2-7; size: -; CDR3: CASSLWGEQYF; DNA: TGTGCCAGCAGTTTATGGGGGGAGCAGTACTTC
D: -; V: TRBV28; J: TRBJ2-3; size: once; CDR3: CASSYSGLDTQYF; DNA: TGTGCCAGCAGTTATTCGGGACTAGATACGCAGTATTTT
D: -; V: TRBV5-4; J: TRBJ2-3; size: -; CDR3: CASSETRSSDTDTQYF; DNA: TGTGCCAGCAGCGAGACTAGGAGTAGTGACACAGATACGCAGTATTTT
D: -; V: TRBV28; J: TRBJ1-2; size: -; CDR3: CASSQGHYGYTF; DNA: TGTGCCAGCAGTCAAGGACACTATGGCTACACCTTC
D: TRBD2; V: TRBV7-9; J: TRBJ2-3; size: -; CDR3: CASSARAITSGRTDTQYF; DNA: TGTGCCAGCAGCGCAAGAGCCATTACTAGCGGGAGAACAGATACGCAGTATTTT
D: -; V: TRBV6-5; J: TRBJ2-7; size: -; CDR3: CASSSTPYEQYF; DNA: TGTGCCAGCAGTTCTACCCCCTACGAGCAGTACTTC
D: TRBD2; V: TRBV5-1; J: TRBJ2-3; size: once; CDR3: CASSSLAGEGDTQYF; DNA: TGCGCCAGCAGCTCTCTAGCGGGAGAGGGAGATACGCAGTATTTT
D: -; V: TRBV6-5; J: TRBJ2-5; size: -; CDR3: CATWRGGETQYF; DNA: TGTGCCACGTGGAGGGGAGGAGAGACCCAGTACTTC
D: -; V: TRBV19; J: TRBJ1-1; size: -; CDR3: CASSIENTEAFF; DNA: TGTGCCAGTAGTATAGAAAACACTGAAGCTTTCTTT
D: -; V: TRBV27; J: TRBJ2-7; size: -; CDR3: CASSPHMEYEQYF; DNA: TGTGCCAGCAGTCCGCACATGGAGTACGAGCAGTACTTC
D: TRBD2; V: TRBV19; J: TRBJ2-7; size: -; CDR3: CASSPGSGRAVSYEQYF; DNA: TGTGCCAGTAGTCCAGGTAGCGGGAGGGCCGTCTCCTACGAGCAGTACTTC
D: -; V: TRBV6-6; J: TRBJ1-4; size: -; CDR3: CASNNPDSFNEKLFF; DNA: TGTGCCAGCAACAACCCTGACAGCTTCAATGAAAAACTGTTTTTT
D: -; V: TRBV18; J: TRBJ1-1; size: -; CDR3: CASSGHTEAFF; DNA: TGTGCCAGCTCCGGGCACACTGAAGCTTTCTTT
D: -; V: TRBV6-5; J: TRBJ2-3; size: few; CDR3: CASSNPWATDTQYF; DNA: TGTGCCAGCAGTAACCCTTGGGCCACAGATACGCAGTATTTT
D: TRBD1; V: TRBV5-1; J: TRBJ1-3; size: -; CDR3: CASSLGRTGSGNTIYF; DNA: TGCGCCAGCAGCTTGGGACGGACAGGGTCTGGAAACACCATATATTTT
D: -; V: TRBV9; J: TRBJ1-4; size: -; CDR3: CASSALGAGTNEKLFF; DNA: TGTGCCAGCAGCGCCCTCGGGGCAGGAACTAATGAAAAACTGTTTTTT
D: TRBD2; V: TRBV6-6; J: TRBJ2-3; size: few; CDR3: CASRPGGAMDTQYF; DNA: TGTGCCAGCAGACCCGGGGGGGCCATGGATACGCAGTATTTT
D: -; V: TRBV6-1; J: TRBJ1-5; size: once; CDR3: CASSEVGLNQPQHF; DNA: TGTGCCAGCAGTGAAGTTGGGCTAAATCAGCCCCAGCATTTT
D: -; V: TRBV4-3; J: TRBJ2-5; size: -; CDR3: CASSQGVEETQYF; DNA: TGCGCCAGCAGCCAAGGGGTCGAAGAGACCCAGTACTTC
D: TRBD2; V: TRBV5-1; J: TRBJ2-3; size: -; CDR3: CASSPYLLAGVTDTQYF; DNA: TGCGCCAGCAGCCCCTACTTACTAGCGGGGGTTACAGATACGCAGTATTTT
D: -; V: TRBV21-1; J: TRBJ1-5; size: once; CDR3: CASSKGASRDMDQPQHF; DNA: TGTGCCAGCAGCAAAGGGGCCTCCAGGGACATGGATCAGCCCCAGCATTTT
D: -; V: TRBV4-2; J: TRBJ1-2; size: -; CDR3: CASSAPRGNYGYTF; DNA: TGTGCCAGCAGTGCCCCGCGGGGTAACTATGGCTACACCTTC
D: TRBD1; V: TRBV5-1; J: TRBJ1-1; size: -; CDR3: CASSLWGQDTEAFF; DNA: TGCGCCAGCAGCTTGTGGGGACAGGACACTGAAGCTTTCTTT
D: TRBD2; V: TRBV6-1; J: TRBJ2-2; size: -; CDR3: CASSELAGNTGELFF; DNA: TGTGCCAGCAGTGAACTAGCGGGTAACACCGGGGAGCTGTTTTTT
D: TRBD2; V: TRBV9; J: TRBJ2-1; size: -; CDR3: CASSVFTLGGFQFF; DNA: TGTGCCAGCAGCGTATTTACCCTGGGGGGGTTTCAGTTCTTC
D: -; V: TRBV7-3; J: TRBJ2-2; size: -; CDR3: CASSLTRDTGELFF; DNA: TGTGCCAGCAGCTTAACGAGAGACACCGGGGAGCTGTTTTTT
D: -; V: TRBV5-1; J: TRBJ2-7; size: -; CDR3: CASSKSRQSYEQYF; DNA: TGCGCCAGCAGCAAGTCCAGGCAATCCTACGAGCAGTACTTC
D: -; V: TRBV20-1; J: TRBJ2-3; size: -; CDR3: CSANRPVRRF; DNA: TGCAGTGCTAATCGCCCAGTACGACGCTTT
D: -; V: TRBV9; J: TRBJ1-3; size: -; CDR3: CASSVEDRFSGNTIYF; DNA: TGTGCCAGCAGCGTAGAGGACAGATTCTCTGGAAACACCATATATTTT